This T cell receptor (beta chain) is drawn from a study of breast tumors, draining lymph nodes, adjacent tissues. TCRdb used MiXCR to reprocess the multiplex PCR reads, holding one entry per CDR3 protein. The top ten clones hold roughly 1.2% of a sample with about 270,000 distinct CDR3 sequences, about 30% of them seen once. Study-wide points: That most tumor T cells come from lymph nodes remained unproven. Data fit most tumor T cells coming from lymph node, expanding in tumor. Compared with basal-like, luminal-like tumors shared significantly more repertoire with nontumor tissue.

CDR1 SGHNT and CDR2 YYREEE come from the germline V gene (reference sequence). CDR3 length: 14 amino acids. Trimming cost V 0 bases and J 4 bases, with 11 bases left between them. The lymph nodes were axillary draining lymph nodes from breast cancer patients. Remarks on this clonotype: Antigen specificity is unknown.

This sequence originates from a female donor with breast cancer. Some clones in this sample may be carry-over from other donors' samples. The chain recombines TRBV5-4 with TRBJ2-7; no reliable D call. Sequencing was performed on axillary lymph node tissue. The CDR3 nucleotides are TGTGCCAGCAGCTTGGCTGGACGAGGTTACGAGCAGTACTTC. Its translation is CASSLAGRGYEQYF.